This record looks at one T cell receptor beta chain sequence and its context. Its antigen remains unidentified. These data come from a study of blood T cells in healthy people across ages. Per germline, CDR1 SEHNR and CDR2 FQNEAQ (reference sequence). The CDR3 runs 16 residues. Unmatched junction bases numbered 13, after V lost 5 bases and J lost 6 bases. Points from the study as a whole: Naive and antigen-experienced cells could not be conclusively compared, given unsorted PBMCs. TCR beta diversity tracked closely with naive T cell percentage. Per million T cells, the diversity of TCR beta decreased roughly linearly as age advanced.

A sample-barcoded 5' primer and a J-beta primer mix were used in a second PCR of about 7 to 12 cycles. TCRdb called the 5' RACE reads again in MiXCR, with one record for every CDR3 protein. The table shows about 1.1 million distinct CDR3 sequences, with 35% to 40% occurring only once. Staff drew around 10 milliliters of peripheral blood from each donor. The TCR sequence derives from a man aged 18 to 30 in good health. The chain uses TRBV7-9 and TRBJ2-3; TRBD2 matches 8 bases. Sequenced sample: blood. The CDR3 loop is CASSLPGGDSADTQYF. In DNA form, the CDR3 reads TGTGCCAGCAGCCTCCCCGGGGGGGATTCTGCGGATACGCAGTATTTT. Full variable domain (remainder filled in from reference TRBV7-9 and TRBJ2-3): DTGVSQNPRHKITKRGQNVTFRCDPISEHNRLYWYRQTLGQGPEFLTYFQNEAQLEKSRLLSDRFSAERPKGSFSTLEIQRTEQGDSAMYLCASSLPGGDSADTQYFGPGTRLTVL.